Following are 17 T cell receptor beta chains from one sample sequenced in a study of blood T cell repertoires in COVID-19. Measured with immunoSEQ multiplex PCR; TCRdb has only the in-frame clones, and not every one. The table has tens of thousands of clones, 75% to 90% seen once. The sample comprised peripheral blood. The receptors here all came from a woman between 65 and 79 years old with COVID-19, enrolled during active disease.

The chain has TRBV27 and TRBJ1-5; D uncertain. Trimming took 6 bases from V and 0 from J, leaving 3 bases between them. The CDR3 loop spans 12 amino acids. Per germline, CDR1 MNHEY and CDR2 SMNVEV (reference sequence). The CDR3 here is CASSFSNQPQHF. DNA for the CDR3: TGTGCCAGCAGCTTTAGCAATCAGCCCCAGCATTTT.

The CDR3 nucleotides read TGCAGCGCTTATACACCGGGGTACGGGGAGCTGTTTTTT. It encodes CSAYTPGYGELFF. The chain employs TRBV29-1 and TRBJ2-2, with D possibly being TRBD2 (5 bases). With 7 bases removed from V and 7 bases from J, the gap between germline ends came to 16 bases. Germline CDR1 and CDR2: SQVTM and ANQGSEA. The CDR3 spans 13 residues.

The genes are TRBV14 and TRBJ2-3; tentative D call: TRBD2 (5 bases). Germline loops: CDR1 SGHDN, CDR2 FVKESK. The CDR3 sequence is 14 residues long. V lost 4 bases to trimming and J lost 2 bases, with 10 bases between them. CDR3 protein: CASSPDSHTDTQYF. The CDR3 coding sequence is TGTGCCAGCAGCCCGGACTCTCACACAGATACGCAGTATTTT.

The CDR3: CASRAGVQQPQHF. In nucleotides, the CDR3 is TGCGCCAGCCGGGCGGGGGTACAGCAGCCCCAGCATTTT. J is TRBJ1-5 and V is TRBV5-1, with D possibly being TRBD1 (5 bases). Germline CDR1 SGHRS, CDR2 YFSETQ. The length of the CDR3 is 13 residues. V lost 7 bases to trimming and J lost 7 bases, with 15 bases between them.

This clone was seen a single time. This chain uses TRBV27 with TRBJ1-5, with 8 bases that match TRBD1. This CDR3 has 15 amino acids. The V and J ends lost 2 bases and 4 bases, in that order; junction bases with no gene match: 4. CDR1 is MNHEY, CDR2 SMNVEV, per germline (reference sequence). CDR3 loop: CASSLGQGPNQPQHF. DNA for the CDR3: TGTGCCAGCAGTTTAGGACAGGGACCTAATCAGCCCCAGCATTTT.

The rearrangement links TRBV6-2 or TRBV6-3 to TRBJ2-2; TRBD2 aligns across 14 bases. Germline CDR1 is MNHEY and CDR2 is SVGEGT. Trimming removed 6 bases from V and 5 bases from J; junction bases left unmatched: 8. This CDR3 region has 17 residues. The CDR3 DNA reads TGTGCCAGCAGCTCTTGGACTAGCGGGGGGTTGACCGGGGAGCTGTTTTTT. This codes for CASSSWTSGGLTGELFF.

This chain links TRBV13 with TRBJ2-1; D is possibly TRBD1 (6 bases). The germline V and J ends were trimmed by 5 bases and 6 bases, with 17 bases remaining between them. The CDR3 has 15 amino acids. Germline CDR1 is PRHDT and CDR2 is FYEKMQ (reference sequence). CDR3 sequence reads: CASSLEKIQGNEQFF. The CDR3 DNA follows: TGTGCCAGCAGCCTAGAGAAAATACAGGGCAATGAGCAGTTCTTC.

The chain employs TRBV3-1 (or the pseudogene TRBV3-2) and TRBJ1-1; 8 nucleotides agree with TRBD1. Trimming took 0 bases from V and 5 from J; bases not matched to a gene: 11. The CDR3 length is 17 residues. Germline V gene sequence: CDR1 LGHDT, CDR2 YNNKEL (reference sequence). CDR3 sequence (DNA): TGTGCCAGCAGCCAAGAAAGGACAGGGTGGGACTTGACTGAAGCTTTCTTT. Translation gives CASSQERTGWDLTEAFF.

V and J are TRBV24-1 and TRBJ1-1; no clear D gene. Per the germline V gene, CDR1 is KGHDR and CDR2 is SFDVKD. The CDR3 spans 13 residues. The ends were cut back, 3 bases at V and 2 bases at J, with 6 bases in the middle. CDR3 protein: CATSDRGNTEAFF. The CDR3 DNA reads as TGTGCCACCAGTGATCGGGGTAACACTGAAGCTTTCTTT.

The gene calls are TRBV9 and TRBJ1-3; D is possibly TRBD1 (5 bases). Germline V lookup: CDR1 SGDLS, CDR2 YYNGEE. The CDR3 is 15 amino acids. The V end lost 4 bases, the J end lost 2 bases, and 13 bases lay between the germline ends. The CDR3 protein is CASSRSGRAGNTIYF. As DNA, the CDR3 is TGTGCCAGCAGCAGATCCGGCAGGGCTGGAAACACCATATATTTT.

This clone was observed a few times. The rearrangement uses TRBV5-6 and TRBJ1-2; no definite D call. V was shortened by 1 base and J by 6 bases, with 13 bases between the two germline ends. CDR1 and CDR2 from the germline V gene are SGHDT and YYEEEE. The CDR3 spans 14 residues. CDR3 in DNA: TGTGCCAGCAGCTTGTACCCAGGAAAAAATGGCTACACCTTC. Translated, it gives CASSLYPGKNGYTF.

This chain connects TRBV6-5 to TRBJ1-6; 8 nucleotides match TRBD1. Germline lookup yields CDR1 MNHEY and CDR2 SVGAGI. With 8 bases clipped from V and 7 bases from J, the junction kept 4 bases outside the gene matches. CDR3 length: 13 amino acids. The CDR3: CASCGQGNSPLHF. The CDR3 coding sequence is TGTGCCAGCTGCGGACAGGGAAATTCACCCCTCCACTTT.

This clone was observed once. CDR3 loop: CAIRETGLVGYTF. CDR3 nucleotides: TGTGCCATCAGGGAAACAGGTTTGGTTGGCTACACCTTC. The rearrangement joins TRBV10-3 to TRBJ1-2; weak D call: TRBD1 (5 bases). The CDR3 loop spans 13 amino acids. V lost 6 bases and J 7 bases, leaving 15 bases between the germline ends. Germline V lookup: CDR1 ENHRY, CDR2 SYGVKD.

The V call is TRBV19, the J call TRBJ2-2; maybe TRBD2 (5 bases). Trimming cost V 0 bases and J 8 bases, with 10 bases left between them. Per germline, CDR1 LNHDA and CDR2 SQIVND (reference sequence). There are 14 residues in the CDR3. The CDR3 DNA is TGTGCCAGTAGTATAGAACGGGGTAGAGGGGAGCTGTTTTTT. This encodes CASSIERGRGELFF.

V gene TRBV6-2 or TRBV6-3 combines with J gene TRBJ2-5, with 10 positions matching TRBD2. CDR3 size: 15 residues. The J segment lost 4 bases and the V segment lost 0 bases, leaving 2 bases of the junction unmatched. The germline CDR1 and CDR2 sequences are MNHEY and SVGEGT. The CDR3 nucleotides read TGTGCCAGCAGTTACTCTAGCGGGGGGAGAGAGACCCAGTACTTC. It is translated as CASSYSSGGRETQYF.

This sequence joins TRBV19 and TRBJ2-1; 8 bases are a match to TRBD2. The junction had 9 bases not matched to a gene; V was cut back by 9 bases and J by 5 bases. The CDR3 length is 14 residues. Germline V CDR1 and CDR2: LNHDA, SQIVND (reference sequence). This chain's CDR3 is CASSRSAGDNEQFF. The CDR3 DNA sequence: TGTGCCAGCTCTAGGTCAGCGGGGGACAATGAGCAGTTCTTC.

The chain combines TRBV7-9 with TRBJ2-7; a weak D match, TRBD2 (6 bases). The germline V gene encodes CDR1 SEHNR and CDR2 FQNEAQ (reference sequence). The V gene lost 4 bases and the J gene lost 3 bases, with 16 bases spanning the gap. The CDR3 covers 15 residues. The CDR3 loop reads CASSSAGLRDYEQYF. For the CDR3, the DNA is TGTGCCAGCAGCTCAGCGGGCCTCAGGGACTACGAGCAGTACTTC. Looking up the rest from reference TRBV7-9 and TRBJ2-7 gives the full variable domain: DTGVSQNPRHKITKRGQNVTFRCDPISEHNRLYWYRQTLGQGPEFLTYFQNEAQLEKSRLLSDRFSAERPKGSFSTLEIQRTEQGDSAMYLCASSSAGLRDYEQYFGPGTRLTVT.